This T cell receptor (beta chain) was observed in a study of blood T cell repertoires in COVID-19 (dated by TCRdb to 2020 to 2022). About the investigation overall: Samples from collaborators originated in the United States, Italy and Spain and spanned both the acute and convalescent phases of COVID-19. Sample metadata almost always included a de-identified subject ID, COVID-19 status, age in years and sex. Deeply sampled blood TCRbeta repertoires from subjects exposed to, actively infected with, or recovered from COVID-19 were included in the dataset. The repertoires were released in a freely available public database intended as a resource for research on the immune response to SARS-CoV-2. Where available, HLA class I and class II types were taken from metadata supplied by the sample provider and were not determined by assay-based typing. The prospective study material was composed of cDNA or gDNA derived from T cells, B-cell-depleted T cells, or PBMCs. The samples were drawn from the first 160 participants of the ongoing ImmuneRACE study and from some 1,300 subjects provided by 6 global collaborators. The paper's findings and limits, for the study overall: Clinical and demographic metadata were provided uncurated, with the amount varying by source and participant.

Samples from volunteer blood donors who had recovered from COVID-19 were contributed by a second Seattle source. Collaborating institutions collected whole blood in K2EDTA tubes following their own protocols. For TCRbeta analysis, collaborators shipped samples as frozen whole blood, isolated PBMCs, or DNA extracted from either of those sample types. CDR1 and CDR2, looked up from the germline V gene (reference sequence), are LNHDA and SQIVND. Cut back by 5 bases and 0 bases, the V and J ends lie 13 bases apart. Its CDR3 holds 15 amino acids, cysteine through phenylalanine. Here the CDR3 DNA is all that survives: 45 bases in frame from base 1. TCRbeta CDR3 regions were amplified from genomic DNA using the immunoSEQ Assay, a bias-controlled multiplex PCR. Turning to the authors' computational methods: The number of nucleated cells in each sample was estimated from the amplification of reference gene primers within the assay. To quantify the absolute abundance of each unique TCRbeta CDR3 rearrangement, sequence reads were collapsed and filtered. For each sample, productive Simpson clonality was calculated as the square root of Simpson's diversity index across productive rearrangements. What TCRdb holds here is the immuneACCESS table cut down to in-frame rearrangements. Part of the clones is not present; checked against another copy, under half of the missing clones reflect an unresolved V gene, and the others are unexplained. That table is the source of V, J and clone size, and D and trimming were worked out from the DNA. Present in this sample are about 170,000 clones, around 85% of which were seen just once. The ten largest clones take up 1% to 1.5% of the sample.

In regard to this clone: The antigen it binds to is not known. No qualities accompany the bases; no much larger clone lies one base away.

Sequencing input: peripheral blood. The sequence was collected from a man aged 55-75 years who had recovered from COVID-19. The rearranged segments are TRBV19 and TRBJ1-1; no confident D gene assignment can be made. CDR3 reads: CASSYDRDMNTEAFF. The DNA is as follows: TGTGCCAGTAGTTACGACCGGGATATGAACACTGAAGCTTTCTTT.